Listed below are T cell receptor beta chains from one sample, sequenced in a study of cytomegalovirus exposure and HLA in healthy donors. Generated by immunoSEQ multiplex PCR, the TCRdb table keeps only in-frame clones and is missing some. Here the sample spans more than 150,000 clones, about 84% being singletons. The sequencing input was PBMCs. These TCRs come from a man in his forties or fifties in good health and CMV-seronegative. Each CDR3 is given with its conserved first and last residue. A D gene is named only where the DNA matches it firmly. Expanded clones get a size class; other rows say once, few or many, or leave the size out.

len	v_gene	j_gene	d_gene	abundance	CDR3nt	CDR3aa
13	TRBV7-9	TRBJ1-1	NA	NA	TGTTCCGGTGAGGGAGCAAGGGACACTGAAGCTTTCTTT	CSGEGARDTEAFF
14	TRBV25-1	TRBJ1-2	NA	NA	TGTGCCAGCAGTCTGACAGGTCTCGGCTATGGCTACACCTTC	CASSLTGLGYGYTF
16	TRBV5-8	TRBJ2-3	NA	NA	TGTGCCAGCAGCGCCAACCGGAGGGGGGGTCCAGATACGCAGTATTTT	CASSANRRGGPDTQYF
11	TRBV7-2	TRBJ2-5	NA	NA	TGTGCCAGCAGCTCGGACAGCACCCAGTACTTC	CASSSDSTQYF
11	TRBV23-1	TRBJ2-5	NA	NA	TGCGCCGCCTACAGGAAAGAGACCCAGTACTTC	CAAYRKETQYF
14	TRBV27	TRBJ2-7	TRBD1	NA	TGTGCCAGCAGTAACCGGGACAGGGCTGGGGAGCAGTACTTC	CASSNRDRAGEQYF
15	TRBV6-5	TRBJ2-3	NA	NA	TGTGCCAGCAGTTACTCGATTGGAGTAACAGATACGCAGTATTTT	CASSYSIGVTDTQYF
18	TRBV19	TRBJ1-1	TRBD1	NA	TGTGCCAGTAGTATTACCCTCATACAGGGGGCATCGAACACTGAAGCTTTCTTT	CASSITLIQGASNTEAFF
15	TRBV7-9	TRBJ2-3	TRBD2	NA	TGTTCCAGCAGCTTAGTAGCGGGGGGTCGGGATACGCAGTATTTT	CSSSLVAGGRDTQYF
14	TRBV18	TRBJ2-5	NA	NA	TGTGCCAGCTCGCGCTCGGGGGTCCAAGAGACCCAGTACTTC	CASSRSGVQETQYF
14	TRBV7-2	TRBJ1-5	TRBD1	NA	TGTGCCAGCAGCTTAGAGGGGGCAGGTCAGCCCCAGCATTTT	CASSLEGAGQPQHF
16	TRBV4-3	TRBJ1-6	TRBD1	NA	TGCGCCAGCAGCCAAGATACGGGGACAGGGGTTTCACCCCTCCACTTT	CASSQDTGTGVSPLHF
15	TRBV6-1	TRBJ1-2	NA	NA	TGTGCCAGCAGGTCAGGGGACCTCCAGGGATATGGCTACACCTTC	CASRSGDLQGYGYTF
12	TRBV6-6	TRBJ2-5	TRBD2	NA	TGTGCCAGCAGACGGGGGGAGGAGACCCAGTACTTC	CASRRGEETQYF
15	TRBV5-5	TRBJ2-7	NA	NA	TGTGCCAGCAGCTTGGCGTTAGCGGCGGTCTACGAGCAGTACTTC	CASSLALAAVYEQYF
14	TRBV10-3	TRBJ2-7	TRBD1	NA	TGTGCCATCAGTGTTCAGGGGGCGACCTACGAGCAGTACTTC	CAISVQGATYEQYF
13	TRBV10-2	TRBJ2-5	NA	few	TGCGCCAGCAGTGAGTTCCGAGAAGAGACCCAGTACTTC	CASSEFREETQYF
11	TRBV6-4	TRBJ2-7	TRBD1	NA	TGTGCCAGCAGTGACATGGAGGGACAGGTCTTC	CASSDMEGQVF
15	TRBV19	TRBJ2-7	NA	NA	TGTGCCAGTAGGCCGAGGGGGAGCCATTGGGGCGAGCAGTACTTC	CASRPRGSHWGEQYF
14	TRBV15	TRBJ1-1	NA	NA	TGTGCCACCAGAACCCTCGACCTGGAGGGCGAAGCTTTCTTT	CATRTLDLEGEAFF
12	TRBV4-1	TRBJ2-4	NA	NA	TGCGCCAGCAGCCAAGACCGGAGAGTTCAGTACTTC	CASSQDRRVQYF
14	TRBV11-2	TRBJ1-6	NA	NA	TGTGCCAGCAGCTGGACACCTGGGGATTCACCCCTCCACTTT	CASSWTPGDSPLHF
13	TRBV9	TRBJ2-3	NA	NA	TGTGCCAGCAGCGTTGGTGAGGAAGGTACGCAGTATTTT	CASSVGEEGTQYF
12	TRBV19	TRBJ1-1	NA	NA	TGTGCCAGTAGTAGACTTCTGGGTGAAGCTTTCTTT	CASSRLLGEAFF
16	TRBV6-5	TRBJ1-6	TRBD1	NA	TGTGCCAGCAGTTCGCCGGACAGGGGTGACAATTCACCCCTCCACTTT	CASSSPDRGDNSPLHF
17	TRBV2	TRBJ1-1	NA	NA	TGTGCCAGCAGCCCCCACTCGAGGAGAAAAATGAACACTGAAGCTTTCTTT	CASSPHSRRKMNTEAFF
16	TRBV6-5	TRBJ2-4	TRBD1	once	TGTGCCAGCAGTTCTACAGGGGCGCTAGCCAAAAACATTCAGTACTTC	CASSSTGALAKNIQYF
15	TRBV7-2	TRBJ2-5	NA	NA	TGTGCCAGCAGCTCAGCGCGGGGGCTCCAAGAGACCCAGTACTTC	CASSSARGLQETQYF
14	TRBV10-3	TRBJ1-4	NA	NA	TGTGCCATCAGTGGAACATCCCAGGGAGAAAAACTGTTTTTT	CAISGTSQGEKLFF
14	TRBV6-1	TRBJ1-2	NA	few	TGTGCCAGCAGTAGCGGGGGGGCTGGATATGGCTACACCTTC	CASSSGGAGYGYTF
14	TRBV4-2	TRBJ1-2	NA	NA	TGTGCCAGCAGCCAATGGGGACAAGACTATGGCTACACCTTC	CASSQWGQDYGYTF
13	TRBV11-2	TRBJ2-7	NA	few	TGTGCCAGCAGCCTAGATCCCTTCTACGAGCAGTACTTC	CASSLDPFYEQYF
12	TRBV7-9	TRBJ1-1	NA	NA	TGTTCCAGCAGCTTACGTTCGGGTGAAGCTTTCTTT	CSSSLRSGEAFF
15	TRBV27	TRBJ2-7	NA	NA	TGTGCCAGCAGTCCGACGACAGGACCCTCCTACGAGCAGTACTTC	CASSPTTGPSYEQYF
13	TRBV2	TRBJ1-6	NA	NA	TGTGCCGGCATAGGGGCATATAATTCACCCCTCCACTTT	CAGIGAYNSPLHF
15	TRBV7-2	TRBJ1-4	NA	NA	TGTGCCACCAGGAGGGACCAGGGGAGAAATGAAAAACTGTTTTTT	CATRRDQGRNEKLFF
15	TRBV5-5	TRBJ2-2	NA	NA	TGTGCCAGCAGCAATGATGTAGATCGTCGCGGGGAGCTGTTTTTT	CASSNDVDRRGELFF
12	TRBV5-6	TRBJ2-4	TRBD1	NA	TGTGCCAGCAGTCGGAGGACAGGTCGCGAGTACTTC	CASSRRTGREYF
16	TRBV27	TRBJ1-2	NA	NA	TGTGCCAGCAGTTCCTATCCGGGACAAGGGAGTTATGGCTACACCTTC	CASSSYPGQGSYGYTF
14	TRBV5-1	TRBJ2-5	NA	NA	TGCGCCAGCAGCTTGGGGTACGGAGGAGAGACCCAGTACTTC	CASSLGYGGETQYF
15	TRBV9	TRBJ2-5	TRBD1	NA	TGTGCCAGCAGCTACACCGGGACAGGGGGGGGGACCCAGTACTTC	CASSYTGTGGGTQYF
13	TRBV7-2	TRBJ1-6	TRBD1	few	TGTGCCACTGGGGGACAGCCTAATTCACCCCTCCACTTT	CATGGQPNSPLHF
17	TRBV7-9	TRBJ2-2	TRBD2	NA	TGTGCCAGCAGCCCGGGACTAGCGGGGAAAAACACCGGGGAGCTGTTTTTT	CASSPGLAGKNTGELFF
16	TRBV30	TRBJ1-3	NA	NA	TGTGCCTGGAGTGTACGCGGCACCCTCTGGGGAAACACCATATATTTT	CAWSVRGTLWGNTIYF
15	TRBV4-1	TRBJ2-1	NA	NA	TGCGCCAGCAGCCAAGATGGCCTAGCACGGAATGAGCAGTTCTTC	CASSQDGLARNEQFF
16	TRBV5-6	TRBJ2-1	TRBD2	NA	TGTGCCAGCAGCCGTTTTCTAGCGGGGAAACATAATGAGCAGTTCTTC	CASSRFLAGKHNEQFF
16	TRBV5-6	TRBJ2-2	NA	NA	TGTGCCATCACACCGGAGCGCCCCTCGAACACCGGGGAGCTGTTTTTT	CAITPERPSNTGELFF
14	TRBV4-2	TRBJ1-6	NA	NA	TGTGCCAGCAGGGACACGAGGCATAATTCACCCCTCCACTTT	CASRDTRHNSPLHF
15	TRBV2	TRBJ2-3	NA	NA	TGTGCCAGCAGTGACAACAGGTTGAGCACAGATACGCAGTATTTT	CASSDNRLSTDTQYF
13	TRBV6-6	TRBJ2-7	NA	NA	TGTGCCAGCAGTTACGGGACACTCGACGAGCAGTACTTC	CASSYGTLDEQYF
10	TRBV30	TRBJ2-1	TRBD1	NA	TGTGCCTGGAGTCGGGACAGTCAGTTCTTC	CAWSRDSQFF
15	TRBV5-6	TRBJ2-7	NA	NA	TGTGCCAGCAGCTTAGGCGTTGGCGGGGCCTACGAGCAGTACTTC	CASSLGVGGAYEQYF
13	TRBV7-2	TRBJ1-6	NA	NA	TGTGCCAGCAGCTTAGGAGGGCCCTCACCCCTCCACTTT	CASSLGGPSPLHF
15	TRBV11-2	TRBJ1-4	NA	NA	TGTGCCAGCAGCTTAGGACAGACAACTAATGAAAAACTGTTTTTT	CASSLGQTTNEKLFF
16	TRBV7-2	TRBJ2-2	TRBD2	NA	TGTGCCAGCAGTCTTAGCGGGGGCCCTTCGGGTGGGGAGCTGTTTTTT	CASSLSGGPSGGELFF